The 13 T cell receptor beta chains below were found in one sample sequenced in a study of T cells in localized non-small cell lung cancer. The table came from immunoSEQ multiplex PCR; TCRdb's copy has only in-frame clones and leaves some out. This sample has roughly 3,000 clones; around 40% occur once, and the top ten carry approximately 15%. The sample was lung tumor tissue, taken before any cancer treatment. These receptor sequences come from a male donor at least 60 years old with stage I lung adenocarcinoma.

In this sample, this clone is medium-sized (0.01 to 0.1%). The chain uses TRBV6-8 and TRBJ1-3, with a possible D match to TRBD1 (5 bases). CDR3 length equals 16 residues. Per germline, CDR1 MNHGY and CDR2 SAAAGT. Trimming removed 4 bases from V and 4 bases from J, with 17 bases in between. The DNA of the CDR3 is TGTGCCAGCAGTTTCCGTGGATCAGGGCGAGGAAACACCATATATTTT. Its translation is CASSFRGSGRGNTIYF.

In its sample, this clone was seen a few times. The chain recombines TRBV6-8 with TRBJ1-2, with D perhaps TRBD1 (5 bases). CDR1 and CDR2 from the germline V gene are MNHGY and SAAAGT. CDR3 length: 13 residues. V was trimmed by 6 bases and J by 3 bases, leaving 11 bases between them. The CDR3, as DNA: TGTGCCAGCAGACGGGACGGCGACTATGGCTACACCTTC. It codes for CASRRDGDYGYTF.

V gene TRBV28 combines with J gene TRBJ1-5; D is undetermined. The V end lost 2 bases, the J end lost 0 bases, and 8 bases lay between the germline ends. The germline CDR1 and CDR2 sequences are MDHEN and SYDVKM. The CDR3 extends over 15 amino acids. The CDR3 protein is CASSLDEFSNQPQHF. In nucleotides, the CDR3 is TGTGCCAGCAGTTTAGACGAATTTAGCAATCAGCCCCAGCATTTT.

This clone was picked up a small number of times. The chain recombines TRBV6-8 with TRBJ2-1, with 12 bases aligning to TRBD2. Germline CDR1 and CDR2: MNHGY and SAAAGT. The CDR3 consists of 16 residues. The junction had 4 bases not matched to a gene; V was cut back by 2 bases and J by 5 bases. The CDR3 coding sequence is TGTGCCAGCAGTTACCCTAGCGGGAGGGGTGACAATGAGCAGTTCTTC. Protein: CASSYPSGRGDNEQFF.

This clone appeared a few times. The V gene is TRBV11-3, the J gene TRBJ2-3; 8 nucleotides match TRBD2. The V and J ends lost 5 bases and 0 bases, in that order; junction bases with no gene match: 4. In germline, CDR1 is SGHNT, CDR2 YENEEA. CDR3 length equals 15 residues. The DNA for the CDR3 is TGTGCCAGCAGCCCGGGACTAGGGAGCACAGATACGCAGTATTTT. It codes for CASSPGLGSTDTQYF.

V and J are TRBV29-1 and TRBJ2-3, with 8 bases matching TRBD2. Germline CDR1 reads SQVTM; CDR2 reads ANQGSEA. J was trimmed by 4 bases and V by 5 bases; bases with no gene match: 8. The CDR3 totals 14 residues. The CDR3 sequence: CSVQVGAGADTQYF. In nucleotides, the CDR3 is TGCAGCGTTCAGGTCGGAGCGGGAGCAGATACGCAGTATTTT.

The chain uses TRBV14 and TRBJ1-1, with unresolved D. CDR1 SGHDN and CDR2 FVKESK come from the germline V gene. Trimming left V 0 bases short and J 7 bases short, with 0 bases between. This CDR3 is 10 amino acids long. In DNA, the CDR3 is TGTGCCAGCAGCCAAGATGAAGCTTTCTTT. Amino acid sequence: CASSQDEAFF. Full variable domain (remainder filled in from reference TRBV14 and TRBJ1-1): EAGVTQFPSHSVIEKGQTVTLRCDPISGHDNLYWYRRVMGKEIKFLLHFVKESKQDESGMPNNRFLAERTGGTYSTLKVQPAELEDSGVYFCASSQDEAFFGQGTRLTVV.

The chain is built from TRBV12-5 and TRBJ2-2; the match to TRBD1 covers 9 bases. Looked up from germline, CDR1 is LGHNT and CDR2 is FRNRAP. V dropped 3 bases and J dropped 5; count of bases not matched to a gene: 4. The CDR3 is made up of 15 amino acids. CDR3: CASGLLTGGTGELFF. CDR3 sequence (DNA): TGTGCTAGTGGTTTATTGACAGGGGGGACCGGGGAGCTGTTTTTT.

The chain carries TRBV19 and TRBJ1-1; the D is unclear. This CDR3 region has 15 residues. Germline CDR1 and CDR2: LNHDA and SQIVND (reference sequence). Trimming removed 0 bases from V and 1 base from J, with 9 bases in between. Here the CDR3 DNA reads TGTGCCAGTAGTATAGATTCAGTTGGGAACACTGAAGCTTTCTTT. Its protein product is CASSIDSVGNTEAFF.

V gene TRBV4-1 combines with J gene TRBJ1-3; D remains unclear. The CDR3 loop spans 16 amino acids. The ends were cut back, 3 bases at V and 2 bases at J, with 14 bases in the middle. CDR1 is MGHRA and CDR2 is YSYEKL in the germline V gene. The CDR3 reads CASSQSLTRTGNTIYF. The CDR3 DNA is TGCGCCAGCAGCCAGTCCTTGACCCGAACTGGAAACACCATATATTTT.

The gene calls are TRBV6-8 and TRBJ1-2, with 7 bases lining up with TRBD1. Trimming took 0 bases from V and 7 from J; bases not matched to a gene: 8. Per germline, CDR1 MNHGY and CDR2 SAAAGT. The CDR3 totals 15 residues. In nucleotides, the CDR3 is TGTGCCAGCAGTTACTCGATGGGAGGGGGCGCTGGCTACACCTTC. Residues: CASSYSMGGGAGYTF.

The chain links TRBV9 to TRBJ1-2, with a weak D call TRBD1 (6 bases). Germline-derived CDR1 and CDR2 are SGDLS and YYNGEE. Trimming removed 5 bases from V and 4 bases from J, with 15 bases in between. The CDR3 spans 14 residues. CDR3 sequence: CASSGGLGLYGYTF. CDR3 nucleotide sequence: TGTGCCAGCAGTGGGGGGCTGGGACTCTATGGCTACACCTTC.

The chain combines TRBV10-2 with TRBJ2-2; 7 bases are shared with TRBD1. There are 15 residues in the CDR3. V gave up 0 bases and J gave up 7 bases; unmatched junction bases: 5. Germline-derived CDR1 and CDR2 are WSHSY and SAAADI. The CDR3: CASSESTGLDGELFF. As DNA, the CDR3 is TGCGCCAGCAGTGAGTCGACAGGGTTGGACGGGGAGCTGTTTTTT.